These T cell receptor beta chains were read from a single sample in a study of graft-versus-host responses after intestinal transplantation. Antigens of these TCRs are unknown. Assay: immunoSEQ multiplex PCR; the TCRdb copy retains only in-frame clones and omits some. The repertoire holds 100,000 or so clones, with about 93% as singletons. The source was unstimulated CD8+ T cells sorted from spleen or lymph node cells, collected before transplant. These receptors were obtained from a human donor who was the organ donor for an intestinal transplant. Each CDR3 is given with its conserved first and last residue. Each record gives: J gene, D gene, V gene, clone size, CDR3 protein, CDR3 DNA. A D gene is named only where the DNA matches it firmly. Size is omitted from some rows. Given values are once, few, many or a class for expanded clones.

TRBJ2-7 | - | TRBV6-1 | - | CATQWGDSYEQYF | TGTGCCACCCAGTGGGGGGACTCCTACGAGCAGTACTTC
TRBJ2-7 | - | TRBV28 | - | CASSSLLRQYF | TGTGCCAGCAGTTCTCTCCTTCGGCAGTACTTC
TRBJ2-7 | TRBD1 | TRBV5-4 | - | CASSLGDRSSYEQYF | TGTGCCAGCAGCTTGGGGGACAGGAGTTCCTACGAGCAGTACTTC
TRBJ2-2 | TRBD2 | TRBV27 | - | CASSWASGISGELFF | TGTGCCAGCAGTTGGGCTAGCGGGATCTCCGGGGAGCTGTTTTTT
TRBJ1-3 | - | TRBV19 | - | CASTMGPSGNTIYF | TGTGCCAGTACCATGGGCCCCTCTGGAAACACCATATATTTT
TRBJ2-3 | - | TRBV7-6 | - | CASSRYPGGGAGQYF | TGTGCCAGCAGTCGGTACCCGGGAGGGGGCGCAGGGCAGTATTTT
TRBJ2-2 | - | TRBV6-5 | - | CASTKRQNTGELFF | TGTGCCAGCACAAAGAGACAGAACACCGGGGAGCTGTTTTTT
TRBJ2-1 | - | TRBV28 | - | CASSLLGADEQFF | TGTGCCAGCAGTTTATTGGGGGCCGATGAGCAGTTCTTC
TRBJ1-2 | - | TRBV30 | - | CAWEDRTRAYGYTF | TGTGCCTGGGAAGATAGGACACGGGCCTATGGCTACACCTTC
TRBJ2-6 | - | TRBV18 | - | CASSPPGDPGANVLTF | TGTGCCAGCTCACCCCCCGGAGACCCTGGGGCCAACGTCCTGACTTTC
TRBJ2-1 | TRBD2 | TRBV9 | - | CASSDQPLAGEAYNEQFF | TGTGCCAGCAGCGACCAACCCCTAGCGGGAGAGGCATACAATGAGCAGTTCTTC
TRBJ2-1 | TRBD2 | TRBV19 | once | CASSIAQREGPIYEQFF | TGTGCCAGTAGTATAGCTCAGCGGGAGGGCCCTATCTATGAGCAGTTCTTC
TRBJ2-3 | TRBD2 | TRBV29-1 | - | CSVWGAGNTDTQYF | TGCAGCGTTTGGGGAGCGGGGAACACAGATACGCAGTATTTT
TRBJ2-1 | - | TRBV5-6 | - | CASSLMGWTGYNEQFF | TGTGCCAGCAGCTTGATGGGTTGGACTGGCTACAATGAGCAGTTCTTC
TRBJ2-3 | TRBD1 | TRBV5-1 | - | CASSPTGGTDTQYF | TGCGCCAGCAGCCCAACAGGGGGCACAGATACGCAGTATTTT
TRBJ2-1 | TRBD2 | TRBV29-1 | - | CSVRAGDNEQFF | TGCAGCGTCCGGGCGGGGGACAATGAGCAGTTCTTC
TRBJ1-6 | - | TRBV27 | - | CASSLSPDTGSPLHF | TGTGCCAGCAGTTTATCTCCGGACACCGGCTCACCCCTCCACTTT
TRBJ2-3 | - | TRBV29-1 | - | CSVLQGLVTDTQYF | TGCAGCGTTCTTCAGGGGCTGGTCACAGATACGCAGTATTTT
TRBJ2-1 | TRBD2 | TRBV15 | - | CATSPPAGGVNEQFF | TGTGCCACCAGCCCCCCAGCGGGGGGAGTGAATGAGCAGTTCTTC
TRBJ2-7 | - | TRBV6-1 | - | CASSGTLSSYEQYF | TGTGCCAGCAGTGGGACATTGAGCTCCTACGAGCAGTACTTC
TRBJ1-2 | - | TRBV2 | once | CASGLPQGLNYGYTF | TGTGCCAGCGGCCTCCCGCAGGGTCTGAACTATGGCTACACCTTC
TRBJ1-4 | - | TRBV7-8 | - | CASSIHRENPTNEKLFF | TGTGCCAGCAGCATCCACCGGGAGAACCCAACTAATGAAAAACTGTTTTTT
TRBJ2-3 | TRBD2 | TRBV4-1 | - | CASSARGGGTDTQYF | TGCGCCAGCAGCGCGCGGGGGGGCGGGACAGATACGCAGTATTTT
TRBJ1-2 | - | TRBV14 | - | CASSQETVNYGYTF | TGTGCCAGCAGCCAAGAAACAGTCAACTATGGCTACACCTTC
TRBJ1-1 | - | TRBV11-2 | - | CASSLRILGGTEAFF | TGTGCCAGCAGCTTAAGAATCCTCGGAGGTACTGAAGCTTTCTTT